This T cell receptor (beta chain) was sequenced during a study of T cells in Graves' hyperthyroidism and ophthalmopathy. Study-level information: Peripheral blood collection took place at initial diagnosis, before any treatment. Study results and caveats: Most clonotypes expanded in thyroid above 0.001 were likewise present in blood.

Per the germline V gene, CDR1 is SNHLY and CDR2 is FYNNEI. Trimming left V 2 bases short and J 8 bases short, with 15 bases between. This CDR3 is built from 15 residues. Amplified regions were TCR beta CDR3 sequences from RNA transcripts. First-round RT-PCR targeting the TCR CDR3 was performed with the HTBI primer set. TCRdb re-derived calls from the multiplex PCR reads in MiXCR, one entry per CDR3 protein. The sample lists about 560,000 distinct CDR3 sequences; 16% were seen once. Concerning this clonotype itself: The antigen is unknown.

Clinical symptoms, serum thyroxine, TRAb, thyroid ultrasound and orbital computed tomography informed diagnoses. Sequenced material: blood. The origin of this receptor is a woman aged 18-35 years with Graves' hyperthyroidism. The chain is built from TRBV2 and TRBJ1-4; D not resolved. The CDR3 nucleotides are TGTGCCAGCAGTGAACCCCGGCAGGTGGAGGAAAAACTGTTTTTT. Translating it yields CASSEPRQVEEKLFF.